The clone carrying this TCR beta chain was detected only a few times. Its target is unknown. Unique molecular identifiers were incorporated when the TCRbeta library was constructed. A single record per CDR3 protein comes from TCRdb applying MiXCR to the PCR reads. Found here are hundreds of thousands of distinct CDR3 sequences, under 13% of them singletons; the top ten hold roughly 27%. The data derive from a study of T-cell reconstitution after alpha-beta-depleted transplantation in children. Findings of the study overall: Approximately two months post-transplant, alpha-beta T cells reportedly originated from several hundred expanded graft clones. Newly made T cells mostly supplied T-cell counts and diversity one year after transplant.

V lost 3 bases and J lost 4, with 16 bases in between. The CDR3 extends over 16 amino acids. From germline, CDR1 is KGHSH and CDR2 LQKENI. V is TRBV18 and J is TRBJ2-1; D is perhaps TRBD2 (6 bases). This receptor was identified in a child younger than two with acute myeloid leukemia, due to receive a stem cell transplant. Sequenced here: PBMCs, sampled before TCRalphabeta/CD19-depleted stem cell transplant. This chain's CDR3 is CASSPTGSGGYNEQFF. The CDR3 DNA reads as TGTGCCAGCTCACCGACGGGCTCCGGGGGATACAATGAGCAGTTCTTC.